This T cell receptor beta chain was identified during a study of beta chain features in type 1 diabetes. Overall study: What patients shared with healthy donors was a similar profile of age, gender and cell yields. Study results and caveats: Shorter templates might be favored by PCR, and equally so in patients and in controls. For Type 1 diabetes patients, all four CD4+ subsets carried TCRB CDR3s that were moderately but significantly shorter.

The whole isolated RNA underwent reverse transcription, so sequencing captured expressed TCRB transcripts. Regulatory, naive and central memory T cell samples averaged around 3.6 million reads. Profiling relied on immunoSEQ multiplex PCR, and the TCRdb table lists in-frame clones only, not all of them. Altogether hundreds of thousands of clones are present, roughly 13% being singletons, with the ten largest covering just under 0.04%. Germline V CDR1 and CDR2: SNHLY, FYNNEI. CDR3 length: 14 residues. V shed 6 bases and J shed 8 bases, with 17 bases lying between them. A note on this clone: As yet, its antigen is unknown.

This receptor was taken from a man aged 18 to 30 with type 1 diabetes. Sequencing was done on a sample of naive CD4+ T cells from blood. V usage is TRBV2 and J usage is TRBJ2-4, with D uncertain. For the CDR3, the DNA is TGTGCCAGCAGCGTTCTTTCAGGATCGGACATTCAGTACTTC. This translates into CASSVLSGSDIQYF.